These 18 T cell receptor beta chains came from one sample sequenced in a study of blood T cell repertoires in COVID-19. Data came from immunoSEQ multiplex PCR; TCRdb stores just in-frame clones and leaves some out. Among roughly 140,000 clones listed, roughly 82% were seen once. Sequenced: peripheral blood. The receptors derive from a man aged 65 to 79 with acute or convalescent COVID-19.

This clone appeared once. The CDR3 DNA sequence: TGTGCCACCAGCAGAGACCCGGGACAGGGGACAGATACGCAGTATTTT. Its protein is CATSRDPGQGTDTQYF. The chain employs TRBV15 and TRBJ2-3; TRBD1 matches 10 bases. The CDR3 has 16 amino acids. Trimming took 0 bases from V and 3 from J; bases not matched to a gene: 3. Looked up from germline, CDR1 is LNHNV and CDR2 is YYDKDF (reference sequence). Looking up the rest from reference TRBV15 and TRBJ2-3 gives the full variable domain: DAMVIQNPRYQVTQFGKPVTLSCSQTLNHNVMYWYQQKSSQAPKLLFHYYDKDFNNEADTPDNFQSRRPNTSFCFLDIRSPGLGDTAMYLCATSRDPGQGTDTQYFGPGTRLTVL.

This chain joins TRBV19 and TRBJ1-4, with D tentatively TRBD1 (6 bases). The CDR3 covers 15 residues. Trimming stripped 5 bases from V and 6 bases from J, with 16 bases between. CDR1 and CDR2 (germline): LNHDA, SQIVND (reference sequence). The CDR3 sequence: CASSGRDTEHEKLFF. CDR3 nucleotides: TGTGCCAGTAGTGGCCGGGACACGGAGCATGAAAAACTGTTTTTT.

This clone was counted between two and nine times. The chain uses TRBV5-1 and TRBJ1-2; 9 nucleotides align to TRBD1. The J segment lost 4 bases and the V segment lost 4 bases, leaving 5 bases of the junction unmatched. There are 14 residues in the CDR3. Germline assignment: CDR1 SGHRS and CDR2 YFSETQ. This CDR3 reads CASSRTGAAYGYTF. The CDR3 DNA reads TGCGCCAGCAGCAGGACAGGGGCCGCCTATGGCTACACCTTC.

The count of this clone is one. The CDR3 DNA follows: TGTGCCACCAGCAGAGATTTCTTAATCGGGAGATCGGCAGATACGCAGTATTTT. This translates into CATSRDFLIGRSADTQYF. The V and J genes are TRBV15 and TRBJ2-3, with D possibly TRBD2 on 6 matching bases. The CDR3 totals 18 residues. Trimming cost V 0 bases and J 4 bases, with 20 bases left between them. Germline assignment: CDR1 LNHNV and CDR2 YYDKDF (reference sequence).

This chain links TRBV7-9 with TRBJ1-6; D unclear. V lost 2 bases to trimming and J lost 0 bases, with 5 bases between them. Germline CDR1 reads SEHNR; CDR2 reads FQNEAQ (reference sequence). The CDR3 has 15 residues. The chain's CDR3 is CASSLRSSYNSPLHF. The CDR3 DNA is TGTGCCAGCAGCTTACGGAGCTCCTATAATTCACCCCTCCACTTT.

V usage is TRBV5-5 and J usage is TRBJ1-1; D remains ambiguous. Germline CDR1 reads SGHKS; CDR2 reads YYEKEE (reference sequence). V was clipped by 5 bases and J by 2 bases, with 16 bases between them. This CDR3 is built from 15 residues. CDR3 in DNA: TGTGCCAGCAGTCCCTTCGTTGGCAGTAACACTGAAGCTTTCTTT. Amino acids: CASSPFVGSNTEAFF.

This clone was picked up a small number of times. V usage is TRBV7-2 and J usage is TRBJ2-4, with a possible D match to TRBD2 (5 bases). This CDR3 comprises 15 residues. V lost 6 bases to trimming and J lost 4 bases, with 16 bases between them. In germline, CDR1 is SGHTA, CDR2 FQGNSA. CDR3 loop: CASSEPYRGKNIQYF. In DNA form, the CDR3 reads TGTGCCAGCAGTGAACCCTACCGGGGTAAAAACATTCAGTACTTC.

The sample holds a few counts of this clone. The chain recombines TRBV9 with TRBJ1-3, with TRBD1 as a possible D gene (5 bases). Trimming took off 0 bases at V and 2 bases at J, with 12 bases between the two ends. CDR3 length: 16 amino acids. The V gene's germline CDR1 is SGDLS and CDR2 YYNGEE. The DNA for the CDR3 is TGTGCCAGCAGCGTAGACGGGCAGGGCACTGGAAACACCATATATTTT. Amino acids: CASSVDGQGTGNTIYF.

The chain recombines TRBV6-5 with TRBJ1-1; possibly TRBD1 for D (6 bases). V dropped 10 bases and J dropped 3 bases, with 9 bases sitting between them. The CDR3 has 11 residues. Germline V gives CDR1 MNHEY, CDR2 SVGAGI. CDR3: CATKGDTEAFF. CDR3 DNA sequence: TGTGCCACCAAGGGGGACACTGAAGCTTTCTTT.

The chain uses TRBV18 and TRBJ2-3; 11 bases map to TRBD2. V shed 2 bases and J 4 bases; nucleotides not matched to a gene: 11. CDR1 is KGHSH, CDR2 LQKENI, per germline. There are 18 residues in the CDR3. CDR3 amino acids: CASSPMKLTSGDADTQYF. Here the CDR3 DNA reads TGTGCCAGCTCACCAATGAAATTGACTAGCGGGGATGCAGATACGCAGTATTTT. Full variable domain (outside the CDR3, taken from reference TRBV18 and TRBJ2-3): NAGVMQNPRHLVRRRGQEARLRCSPMKGHSHVYWYRQLPEEGLKFMVYLQKENIIDESGMPKERFSAEFPKEGPSILRIQQVVRGDSAAYFCASSPMKLTSGDADTQYFGPGTRLTVL.

The rearrangement uses TRBV7-9 and TRBJ2-5; TRBD1 matches at 8 bases. The CDR3 spans 16 residues. The junction had 7 bases not matched to a gene; V was cut back by 3 bases and J by 1 base. Germline values: CDR1 SEHNR, CDR2 FQNEAQ (reference sequence). CDR3 sequence reads: CASSFGQGGSQETQYF. The DNA for the CDR3 is TGTGCCAGCAGCTTCGGACAGGGCGGATCCCAAGAGACCCAGTACTTC.

The rearrangement joins TRBV7-2 to TRBJ2-5; possibly TRBD2 for D (6 bases). The CDR3 is 15 residues long. Germline CDR1 and CDR2: SGHTA and FQGNSA. Trimming took 3 bases from V and 5 from J, leaving 16 bases between them. The DNA of the CDR3 is TGTGCCAGCAGCTTCCCGACTAGTGGGGGGGAGACCCAGTACTTC. Translating it yields CASSFPTSGGETQYF.

The chain carries TRBV28 and TRBJ2-2; 7 bases match TRBD1. This CDR3 spans 15 amino acids. Germline CDR1 reads MDHEN; CDR2 reads SYDVKM. V lost 2 bases to trimming and J lost 6 bases; unmatched junction nucleotides: 6. CDR3 sequence: CASSLEGAGAGELFF. In DNA, the CDR3 is TGTGCCAGCAGTTTAGAGGGGGCGGGCGCCGGGGAGCTGTTTTTT.

The chain recombines TRBV7-8 with TRBJ2-3, with 9 bases lining up with TRBD2. The ends lost 1 base at V and 4 bases at J; junction bases unmatched: 9. Germline lookup yields CDR1 SGHVS and CDR2 FQNEAQ. The CDR3 spans 17 residues. CDR3 coding DNA: TGTGCCAGCAGCTTAGTCCGGCGGGGGGGCAGGGCAGATACGCAGTATTTT. Its translation is CASSLVRRGGRADTQYF.

Written as DNA, the CDR3 is TGTGCCAGCAGCCAAGGTCGCGGATTCAATCAGCCCCAGCATTTT. Translated: CASSQGRGFNQPQHF. The V gene is TRBV3-1 (or the pseudogene TRBV3-2), the J gene TRBJ1-5; D is uncertain. Trimming stripped 1 base from V and 3 bases from J, with 10 bases between. Per the germline V gene, CDR1 is LGHDT and CDR2 is YNNKEL (reference sequence). The CDR3 has 15 residues.

The chain carries TRBV27 and TRBJ2-1; possibly TRBD2 for D (6 bases). This CDR3 region has 15 residues. V was pared by 2 bases and J by 4 bases, with 12 bases between. Germline V gene lookup returns CDR1 MNHEY and CDR2 SMNVEV (reference sequence). The CDR3 here is CASSLIGGSYNEQFF. CDR3 sequence (DNA): TGTGCCAGCAGTTTAATTGGGGGGTCTTACAATGAGCAGTTCTTC.

The V and J genes are TRBV14 and TRBJ2-2; D is perhaps TRBD1 (5 bases). The CDR3 has 15 amino acids. Germline V CDR1 and CDR2: SGHDN, FVKESK. V was pared by 0 bases and J by 5 bases, with 10 bases between. The chain's CDR3 is CASSQDQKGTGELFF. The CDR3 DNA is TGTGCCAGCAGCCAAGATCAGAAGGGGACCGGGGAGCTGTTTTTT.

This clone was recorded once. This rearrangement joins TRBV6-5 to TRBJ1-2; TRBD1 matches at 10 bases. After removal of 6 bases from V and 3 bases from J, the junction contained 7 bases not matched to a gene. The CDR3 runs to 15 residues. In germline, CDR1 is MNHEY, CDR2 SVGAGI. CDR3 region: CASRATGGNDYGYTF. CDR3 DNA: TGTGCCAGCAGGGCGACAGGGGGCAACGACTATGGCTACACCTTC.